Below, 9 T cell receptor beta chains from the same sample are listed, as sequenced in a study of cytomegalovirus exposure and HLA in healthy donors. In the PCR, 60 Vbeta and 13 Jbeta primers were used. Clones were sequenced by immunoSEQ multiplex PCR, and TCRdb holds only the in-frame ones, with some missing. This table has 100,000 to 150,000 clones, approximately 81% appearing once. Sequenced material: PBMCs. These receptors were obtained from a man between 18 and 35 years old in good health and CMV-seronegative.

The chain recombines TRBV27 with TRBJ1-2; D is ambiguous. The CDR3 is made up of 18 amino acids. Germline V gene sequence: CDR1 MNHEY, CDR2 SMNVEV (reference sequence). V gave up 6 bases and J gave up 0 bases, with 23 bases separating them. CDR3 in amino acids: CASSLYLPSGTANYGYTF. The CDR3 nucleotides read TGTGCCAGCAGCCTGTATCTACCCTCTGGAACAGCTAACTATGGCTACACCTTC.

The V call is TRBV29-1, the J call TRBJ1-1; tentatively, D is TRBD1 (5 bases). CDR3 length equals 11 residues. The V and J ends lost 6 bases and 5 bases respectively, with 10 bases between them. Germline loops: CDR1 SQVTM, CDR2 ANQGSEA. In nucleotides, the CDR3 is TGCAGCGTGGGGGGACCGACTGAAGCTTTCTTT. Its translation is CSVGGPTEAFF.

This clone was detected only a few times. This sequence joins TRBV19 and TRBJ1-5; D possibly corresponds to TRBD1 (5 bases). The V end was cut by 6 bases, the J end by 5 bases, with 8 bases between. The CDR3 spans 12 residues. Germline assignment: CDR1 LNHDA and CDR2 SQIVND (reference sequence). CDR3 nucleotides: TGTGCCAGTAGCCCACAGGATCAGCCCCAGCATTTT. This codes for CASSPQDQPQHF.

This chain joins TRBV5-1 and TRBJ2-3, with a possible D match to TRBD2 (6 bases). CDR3 length equals 16 residues. CDR1 is SGHRS, CDR2 YFSETQ, per germline. V was pared by 4 bases and J by 3 bases, with 18 bases between. CDR3 coding DNA: TGCGCCAGCAGCGTTCAGGTCGCGGGGCAAACAGATACGCAGTATTTT. It is translated as CASSVQVAGQTDTQYF.

A single count supports this clone. The rearrangement uses TRBV7-9 and TRBJ2-2; D not certain. This CDR3 spans 11 amino acids. Germline V gives CDR1 SEHNR, CDR2 FQNEAQ (reference sequence). V gave up 6 bases and J gave up 6 bases, with 5 bases separating them. CDR3 DNA: TGTGCCAGCAGTCCGGCCGGGGAGCTGTTTTTT. Amino acid sequence: CASSPAGELFF.

The chain has TRBV19 and TRBJ2-2, with D possibly TRBD1 on 6 matching bases. The CDR3 sequence is 15 residues long. V lost 3 bases and J lost 6, with 14 bases in between. Germline V CDR1 and CDR2: LNHDA, SQIVND (reference sequence). The CDR3 is CASSIWGLDPGELFF. As DNA, the CDR3 is TGTGCCAGTAGTATTTGGGGGCTGGACCCCGGGGAGCTGTTTTTT.

V gene TRBV4-1 combines with J gene TRBJ2-1; D is perhaps TRBD1 (6 bases). Germline CDR1 MGHRA, CDR2 YSYEKL. V lost 4 bases, J lost 10 bases, and 20 bases lay in between. The CDR3 extends over 15 amino acids. The CDR3 DNA sequence: TGCGCCAGCAGCCGTGGGCAGGGAGTTACAGGGGAGCAGTTCTTC. It encodes CASSRGQGVTGEQFF.

The chain links TRBV19 to TRBJ2-2, with 10 bases that match TRBD2. Germline V gene data show CDR1 as LNHDA and CDR2 as SQIVND (reference sequence). The ends lost 3 bases at V and 7 bases at J; junction bases unmatched: 5. This CDR3 has 15 residues. This CDR3 is CASSISLAGVGELFF. The CDR3 bases are TGTGCCAGTAGTATTAGTCTAGCGGGAGTCGGGGAGCTGTTTTTT.

This clone was counted once. This chain joins TRBV28 and TRBJ2-1; D remains unclear. Germline CDR1 and CDR2: MDHEN and SYDVKM. This CDR3 is built from 13 residues. V lost 10 bases, J lost 3 bases, and 13 bases lay in between. CDR3: CAISPDNYNEQFF. The CDR3 nucleotides are TGTGCCATTTCCCCTGACAACTACAATGAGCAGTTCTTC.